The sequence of this TCR beta chain was determined in a study of T cell changes during pregnancy in multiple sclerosis. The CDR3 consists of 13 residues. V shed 4 bases, J shed 8 bases, and the junction held 5 bases outside the gene matches. From germline, CDR1 is SGHRS and CDR2 YFSETQ. Here immunoSEQ multiplex PCR was the method, and the copy in TCRdb shows in-frame clones only, minus some. The sample carries about 85,000 clones, about 89% recorded once. The chain couples TRBV5-1 to TRBJ1-2; 10 nucleotides align to TRBD1. The sequence was obtained from a female donor with multiple sclerosis, enrolled in a pregnancy study. The sequencing here drew on peripheral blood, taken in the first trimester of pregnancy. The CDR3 loop reads CASSVGQGRGYTF. The CDR3 nucleotides read TGCGCCAGCAGCGTGGGACAGGGGCGCGGCTACACCTTC.